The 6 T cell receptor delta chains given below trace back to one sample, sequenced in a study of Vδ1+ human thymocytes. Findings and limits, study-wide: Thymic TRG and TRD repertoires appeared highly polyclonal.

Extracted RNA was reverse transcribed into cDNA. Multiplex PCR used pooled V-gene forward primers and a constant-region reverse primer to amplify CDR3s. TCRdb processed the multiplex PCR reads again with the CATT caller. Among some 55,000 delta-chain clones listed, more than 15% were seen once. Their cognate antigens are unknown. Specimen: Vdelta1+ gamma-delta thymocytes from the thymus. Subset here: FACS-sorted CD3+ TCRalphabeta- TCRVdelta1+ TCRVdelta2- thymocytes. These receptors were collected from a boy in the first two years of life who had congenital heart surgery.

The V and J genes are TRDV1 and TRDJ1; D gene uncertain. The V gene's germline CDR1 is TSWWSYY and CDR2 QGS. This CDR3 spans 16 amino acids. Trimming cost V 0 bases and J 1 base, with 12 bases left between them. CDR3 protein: CALGELPKIATDKLIF. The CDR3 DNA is TGTGCTCTTGGGGAACTCCCTAAAATCGCCACCGATAAACTCATCTTT.

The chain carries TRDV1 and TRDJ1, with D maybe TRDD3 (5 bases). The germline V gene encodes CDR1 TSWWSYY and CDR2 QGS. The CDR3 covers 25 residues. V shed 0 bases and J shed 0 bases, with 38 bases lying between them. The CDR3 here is CALGELSISSASTPGAPPYTDKLIF. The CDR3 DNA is TGTGCTCTTGGGGAACTGAGTATTTCTTCGGCTAGTACGCCGGGGGCTCCACCGTACACCGATAAACTCATCTTT.

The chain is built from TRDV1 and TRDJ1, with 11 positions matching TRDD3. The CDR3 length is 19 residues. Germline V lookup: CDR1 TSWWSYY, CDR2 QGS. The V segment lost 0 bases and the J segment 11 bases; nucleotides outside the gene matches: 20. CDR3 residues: CALGELSSPYWGIWGKLIF. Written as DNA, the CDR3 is TGTGCTCTTGGGGAACTATCTTCCCCGTACTGGGGGATATGGGGAAAGCTCATCTTT.

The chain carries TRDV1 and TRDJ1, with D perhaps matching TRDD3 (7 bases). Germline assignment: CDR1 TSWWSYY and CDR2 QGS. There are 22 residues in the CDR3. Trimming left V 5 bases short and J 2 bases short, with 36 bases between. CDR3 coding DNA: TGTGCTCTTGGGCCTTCTCCTACCTCCGCGTCGTTGGGGATATACCGAACCGATAAACTCATCTTT. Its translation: CALGPSPTSASLGIYRTDKLIF.

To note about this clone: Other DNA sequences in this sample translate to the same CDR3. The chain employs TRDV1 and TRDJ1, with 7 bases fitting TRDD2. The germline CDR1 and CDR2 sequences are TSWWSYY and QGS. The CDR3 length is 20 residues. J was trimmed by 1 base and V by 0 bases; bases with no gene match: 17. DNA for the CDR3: TGTGCTCTTGGGGAACTTACCATCCCTTCCTTGGCTGGGTGCACCGATAAACTCATCTTT. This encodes CALGELTIPSLAGCTDKLIF.

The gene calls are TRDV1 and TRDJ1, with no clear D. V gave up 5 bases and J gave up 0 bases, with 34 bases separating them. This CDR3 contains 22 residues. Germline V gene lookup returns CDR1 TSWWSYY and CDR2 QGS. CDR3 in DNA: TGTGCTCTTGGGACGGGGTGTCGTTCCGGTCGAGAACGAAGAGGGAACACCGATAAACTCATCTTT. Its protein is CALGTGCRSGRERRGNTDKLIF.